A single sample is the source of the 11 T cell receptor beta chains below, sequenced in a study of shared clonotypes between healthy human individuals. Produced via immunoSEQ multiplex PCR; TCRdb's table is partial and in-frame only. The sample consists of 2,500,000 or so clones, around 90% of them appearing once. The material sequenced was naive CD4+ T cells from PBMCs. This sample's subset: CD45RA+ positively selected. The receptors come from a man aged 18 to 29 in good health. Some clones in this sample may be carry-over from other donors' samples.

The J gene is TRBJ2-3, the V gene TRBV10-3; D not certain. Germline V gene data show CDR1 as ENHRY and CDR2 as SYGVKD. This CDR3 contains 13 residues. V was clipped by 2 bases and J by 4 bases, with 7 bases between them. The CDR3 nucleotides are TGTGCCATCAGTGAGGGTAGCCCAGATACGCAGTATTTT. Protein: CAISEGSPDTQYF.

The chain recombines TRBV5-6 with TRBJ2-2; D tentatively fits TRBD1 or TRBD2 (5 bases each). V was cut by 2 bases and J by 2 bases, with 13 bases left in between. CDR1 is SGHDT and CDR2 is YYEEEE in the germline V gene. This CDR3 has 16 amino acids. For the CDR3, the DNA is TGTGCCAGCAGCTTAAGAGGGGACCTTAACACCGGGGAGCTGTTTTTT. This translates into CASSLRGDLNTGELFF.

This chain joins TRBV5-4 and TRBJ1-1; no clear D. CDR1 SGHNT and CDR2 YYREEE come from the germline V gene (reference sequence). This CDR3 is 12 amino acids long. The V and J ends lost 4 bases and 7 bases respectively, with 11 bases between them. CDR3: CASSPRDGEAFF. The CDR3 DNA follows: TGTGCCAGCAGCCCAAGAGACGGTGAAGCTTTCTTT.

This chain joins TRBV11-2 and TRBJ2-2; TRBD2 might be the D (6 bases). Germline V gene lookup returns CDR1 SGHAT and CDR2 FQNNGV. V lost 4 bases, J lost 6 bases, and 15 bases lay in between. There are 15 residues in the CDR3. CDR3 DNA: TGTGCCAGCAGCTCCCCGGGACTGAGCTCCGGGGAGCTGTTTTTT. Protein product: CASSSPGLSSGELFF.

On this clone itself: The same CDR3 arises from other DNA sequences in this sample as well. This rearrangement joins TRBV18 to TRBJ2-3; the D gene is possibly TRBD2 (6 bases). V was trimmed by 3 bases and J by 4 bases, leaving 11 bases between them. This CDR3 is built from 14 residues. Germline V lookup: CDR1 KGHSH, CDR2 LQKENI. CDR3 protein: CASSPQGGPDTQYF. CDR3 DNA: TGTGCCAGCTCACCGCAGGGAGGCCCAGATACGCAGTATTTT.

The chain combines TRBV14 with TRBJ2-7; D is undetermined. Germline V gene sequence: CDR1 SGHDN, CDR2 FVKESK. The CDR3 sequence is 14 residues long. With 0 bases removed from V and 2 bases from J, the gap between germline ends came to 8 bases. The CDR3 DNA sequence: TGTGCCAGCAGCCAAGACGGGCCGCCCTACGAGCAGTACTTC. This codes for CASSQDGPPYEQYF.

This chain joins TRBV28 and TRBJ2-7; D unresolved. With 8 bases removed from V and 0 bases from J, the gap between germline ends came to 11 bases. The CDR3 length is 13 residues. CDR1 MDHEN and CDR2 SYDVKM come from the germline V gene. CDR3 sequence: CASGIGFSYEQYF. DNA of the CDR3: TGTGCCAGCGGGATCGGATTCTCCTACGAGCAGTACTTC. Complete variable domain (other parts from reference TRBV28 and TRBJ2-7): DVKVTQSSRYLVKRTGEKVFLECVQDMDHENMFWYRQDPGLGLRLIYFSYDVKMKEKGDIPEGYSVSREKKERFSLILESASTNQTSMYLCASGIGFSYEQYFGPGTRLTVT.

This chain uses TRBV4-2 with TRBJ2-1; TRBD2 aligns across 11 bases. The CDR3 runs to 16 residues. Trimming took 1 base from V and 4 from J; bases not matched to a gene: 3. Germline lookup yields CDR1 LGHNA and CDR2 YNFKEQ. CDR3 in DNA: TGTGCCAGCAGCCAAGGACTAGCGGGACTATACAATGAGCAGTTCTTC. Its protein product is CASSQGLAGLYNEQFF.

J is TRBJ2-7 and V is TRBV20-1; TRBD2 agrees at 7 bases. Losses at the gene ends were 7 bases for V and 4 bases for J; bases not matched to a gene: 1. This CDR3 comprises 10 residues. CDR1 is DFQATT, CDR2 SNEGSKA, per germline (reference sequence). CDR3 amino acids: CSVGGYEQYF. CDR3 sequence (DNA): TGCAGTGTGGGGGGGTACGAGCAGTACTTC.

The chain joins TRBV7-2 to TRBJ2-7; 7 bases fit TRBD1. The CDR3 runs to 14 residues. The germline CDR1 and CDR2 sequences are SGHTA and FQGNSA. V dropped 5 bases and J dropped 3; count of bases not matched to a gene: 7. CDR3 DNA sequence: TGTGCCAGCAGCGACCCGGGACAGATCTACGAGCAGTACTTC. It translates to CASSDPGQIYEQYF.

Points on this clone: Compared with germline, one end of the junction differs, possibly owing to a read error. The CDR3 DNA follows: TGCGCCAGCAGATTGGATACCTTAACCCCCAATGAGCAGTTCTTC. Translation gives CASRLDTLTPNEQFF. The chain is built from TRBV5-1 and TRBJ2-1; no clear D gene. CDR3 length: 15 amino acids. Germline V gene data show CDR1 as SGHRS and CDR2 as YFSETQ.